What follows is one T cell receptor (beta chain) and its context. The data were obtained in a study of blood T cell repertoires in COVID-19. Clinical histories supplied by participants themselves formed the basis of cohort assignment. The CDR3 spans 17 residues. V lost 2 bases and J lost 3, with 17 bases in between. Clones were read by immunoSEQ multiplex PCR, and TCRdb kept only the in-frame ones, dropping some. The table records about 330,000 clones, about 90% of them present only once. Specimen: PBMCs or T cells enriched from blood (not recorded which). The chain recombines TRBV6-7 with TRBJ1-5, with D hard to call. TRBV6-7 is sorted into the ORF group, with uncertain function. This receptor was obtained from a woman aged 25 to 45 who had recovered from COVID-19. CDR3: CASSYRVRGNPNQPQHF. The CDR3 region has the DNA TGTGCCAGCAGTTACCGGGTAAGAGGAAACCCCAATCAGCCCCAGCATTTT.